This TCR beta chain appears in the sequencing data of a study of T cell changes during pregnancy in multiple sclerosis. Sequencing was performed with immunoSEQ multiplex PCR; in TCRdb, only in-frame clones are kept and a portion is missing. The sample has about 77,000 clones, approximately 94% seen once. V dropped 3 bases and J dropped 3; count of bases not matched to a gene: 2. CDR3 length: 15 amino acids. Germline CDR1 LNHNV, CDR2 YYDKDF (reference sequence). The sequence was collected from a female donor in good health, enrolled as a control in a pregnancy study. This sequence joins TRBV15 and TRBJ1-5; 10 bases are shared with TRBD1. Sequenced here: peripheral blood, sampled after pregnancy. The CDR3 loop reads CATSRDRGYNQPQHF. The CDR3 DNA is TGTGCCACCAGCAGGGACAGGGGGTACAATCAGCCCCAGCATTTT.